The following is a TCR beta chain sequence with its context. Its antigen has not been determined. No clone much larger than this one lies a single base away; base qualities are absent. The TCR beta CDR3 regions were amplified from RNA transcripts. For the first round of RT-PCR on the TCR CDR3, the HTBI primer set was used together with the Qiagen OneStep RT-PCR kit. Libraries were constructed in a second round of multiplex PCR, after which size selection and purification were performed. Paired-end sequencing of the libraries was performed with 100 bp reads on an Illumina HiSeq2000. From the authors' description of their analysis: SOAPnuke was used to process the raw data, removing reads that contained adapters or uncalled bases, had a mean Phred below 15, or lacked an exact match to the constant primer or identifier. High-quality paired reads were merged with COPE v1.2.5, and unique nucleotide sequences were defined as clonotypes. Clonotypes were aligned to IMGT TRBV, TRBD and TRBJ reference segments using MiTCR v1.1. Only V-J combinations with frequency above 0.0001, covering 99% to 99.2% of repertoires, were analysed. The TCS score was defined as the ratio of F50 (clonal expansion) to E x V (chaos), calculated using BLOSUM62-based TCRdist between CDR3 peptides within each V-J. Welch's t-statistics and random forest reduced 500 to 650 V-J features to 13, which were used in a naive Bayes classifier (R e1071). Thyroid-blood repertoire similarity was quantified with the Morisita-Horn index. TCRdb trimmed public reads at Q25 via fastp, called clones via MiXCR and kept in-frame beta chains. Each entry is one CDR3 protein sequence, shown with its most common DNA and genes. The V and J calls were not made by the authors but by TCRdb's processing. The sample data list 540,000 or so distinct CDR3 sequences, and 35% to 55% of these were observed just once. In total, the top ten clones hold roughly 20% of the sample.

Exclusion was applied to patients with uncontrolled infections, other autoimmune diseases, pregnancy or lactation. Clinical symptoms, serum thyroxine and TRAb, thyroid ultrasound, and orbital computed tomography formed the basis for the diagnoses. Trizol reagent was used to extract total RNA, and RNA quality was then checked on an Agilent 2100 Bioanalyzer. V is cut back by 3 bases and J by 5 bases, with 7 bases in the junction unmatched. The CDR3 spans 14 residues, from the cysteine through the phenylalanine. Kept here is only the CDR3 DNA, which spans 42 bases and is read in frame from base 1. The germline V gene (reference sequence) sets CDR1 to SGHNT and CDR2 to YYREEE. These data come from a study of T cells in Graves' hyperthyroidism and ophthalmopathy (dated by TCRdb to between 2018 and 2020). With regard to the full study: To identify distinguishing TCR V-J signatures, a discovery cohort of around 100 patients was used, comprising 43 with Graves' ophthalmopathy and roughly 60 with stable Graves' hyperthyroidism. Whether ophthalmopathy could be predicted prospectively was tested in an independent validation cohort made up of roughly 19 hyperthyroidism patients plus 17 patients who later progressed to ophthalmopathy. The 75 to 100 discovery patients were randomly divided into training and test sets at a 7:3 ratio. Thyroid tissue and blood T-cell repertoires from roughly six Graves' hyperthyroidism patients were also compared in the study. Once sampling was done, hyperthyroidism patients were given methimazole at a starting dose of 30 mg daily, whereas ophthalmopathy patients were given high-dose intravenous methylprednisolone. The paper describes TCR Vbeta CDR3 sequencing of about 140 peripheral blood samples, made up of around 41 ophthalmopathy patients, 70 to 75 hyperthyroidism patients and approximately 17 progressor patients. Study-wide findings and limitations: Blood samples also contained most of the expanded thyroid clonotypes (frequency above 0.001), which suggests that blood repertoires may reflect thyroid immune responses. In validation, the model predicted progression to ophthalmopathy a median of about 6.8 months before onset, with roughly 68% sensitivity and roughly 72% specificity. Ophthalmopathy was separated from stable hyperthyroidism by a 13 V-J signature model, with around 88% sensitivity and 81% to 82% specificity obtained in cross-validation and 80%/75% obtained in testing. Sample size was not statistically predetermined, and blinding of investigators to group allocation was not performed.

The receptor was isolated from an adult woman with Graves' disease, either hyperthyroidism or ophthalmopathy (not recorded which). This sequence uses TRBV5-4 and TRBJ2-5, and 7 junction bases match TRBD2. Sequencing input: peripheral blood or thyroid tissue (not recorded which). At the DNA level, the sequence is TGTGCCAGCAGCTCCCAGCGGGGACGGGAGACCCAGTACTTC. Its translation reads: CASSSQRGRETQYF.